Listed below are T cell receptor beta chains from one sample, sequenced in a study of early T cells in non-severe SARS-CoV-2 infection. TCRdb reanalysed the 5' RACE reads using MiXCR and keeps one entry per CDR3 protein. Among about 31,000 distinct CDR3 sequences listed, 5.4% were seen once. The sample comprised whole blood. These receptor sequences come from an adult who was a healthcare worker with PCR-confirmed SARS-CoV-2 infection or an uninfected control (not recorded which). Each CDR3 is given with its conserved first and last residue. A D gene is named only where the DNA matches it firmly. Some rows mark clone size as missing; the rest say once, few, many or name a class of expanded clone.

d_call: -; clone_size: few; v_call: TRBV6-5; j_call: TRBJ2-7; cdr3_aa: CASRHKRGTYEQYF; cdr3_nt: TGTGCCAGCAGACACAAACGAGGGACCTACGAGCAGTACTTC
d_call: -; clone_size: -; v_call: TRBV3-2; j_call: TRBJ2-5; cdr3_aa: CASGGTGQGQETQYF; cdr3_nt: TGTGCCAGCGGGGGCACCGGACAGGGACAAGAGACCCAGTACTTC
d_call: TRBD1; clone_size: many; v_call: TRBV30; j_call: TRBJ2-6; cdr3_aa: CAWGQGGSGANVLTF; cdr3_nt: TGTGCCTGGGGACAGGGAGGCTCTGGGGCCAACGTCCTGACTTTC
d_call: -; clone_size: few; v_call: TRBV20-1; j_call: TRBJ2-1; cdr3_aa: CSALAGQGGYEQFF; cdr3_nt: TGCAGTGCTCTAGCGGGACAGGGAGGCTATGAGCAGTTCTTC
d_call: -; clone_size: many; v_call: TRBV29-1; j_call: TRBJ1-4; cdr3_aa: CSVDSGDNEKLFF; cdr3_nt: TGCAGCGTTGATAGCGGAGATAATGAAAAACTGTTTTTT
d_call: TRBD2; clone_size: few; v_call: TRBV6-5; j_call: TRBJ2-3; cdr3_aa: CASSYSGTSGHTDTQYF; cdr3_nt: TGTGCCAGCAGTTACTCTGGGACTAGCGGTCACACAGATACGCAGTATTTT
d_call: TRBD2; clone_size: -; v_call: TRBV18; j_call: TRBJ2-7; cdr3_aa: CASSPNSRGRAGEQYF; cdr3_nt: TGTGCCAGCTCACCAAATTCTCGCGGGAGGGCCGGCGAGCAGTACTTC
d_call: TRBD2; clone_size: -; v_call: TRBV27; j_call: TRBJ2-3; cdr3_aa: CASKPGLAFDTQYF; cdr3_nt: TGTGCCAGCAAACCGGGACTAGCCTTCGATACGCAGTATTTT
d_call: -; clone_size: -; v_call: TRBV14; j_call: TRBJ1-2; cdr3_aa: CASSQDVVWGYTF; cdr3_nt: TGTGCCAGCAGCCAAGATGTTGTATGGGGCTACACCTTC
d_call: -; clone_size: many; v_call: TRBV5-1; j_call: TRBJ2-7; cdr3_aa: CASSPGPQYEQYF; cdr3_nt: TGCGCCAGCAGCCCGGGACCCCAATACGAGCAGTACTTC
d_call: -; clone_size: few; v_call: TRBV11-2; j_call: TRBJ1-1; cdr3_aa: CASSPWTDNTEAFF; cdr3_nt: TGTGCCAGCAGCCCCTGGACAGACAACACTGAAGCTTTCTTT
d_call: TRBD2; clone_size: medium-sized; v_call: TRBV20-1; j_call: TRBJ2-1; cdr3_aa: CSVLGTSSYNEQFF; cdr3_nt: TGCAGTGTCCTCGGGACTAGCTCCTACAATGAGCAGTTCTTC
d_call: -; clone_size: many; v_call: TRBV27; j_call: TRBJ1-1; cdr3_aa: CASSPRRQDNTEAFF; cdr3_nt: TGTGCCAGCAGTCCGAGACGACAGGATAACACTGAAGCTTTCTTT